This TCR beta chain was obtained from a study of regulatory T cells in long-lasting Graves disease. This sample's time point: newly diagnosed GD, antithyroid drugs for less than 3 months. PBMC-extracted RNA yielded the TCR library. Arm-PCR of CDR3 regions and iRepertoire HTBI primers were the basis on which TCR beta libraries were built. TCRdb redid the calling of the multiplex PCR reads with MiXCR, one entry per CDR3 protein. The data contain around 500,000 distinct CDR3 sequences, approximately 12% of them singletons. There are 13 residues in the CDR3. V lost 4 bases and J 1 base, leaving 11 bases between the germline ends. Germline V lookup: CDR1 DFQATT, CDR2 SNEGSKA (reference sequence). This clonotype was picked up many times. These data are also associated with another study on T cells in Graves' hyperthyroidism and ophthalmopathy. Per that paper: In the blood, most expanded thyroid clonotypes above 0.001 appeared as well.

Sequencing used peripheral blood mononuclear cells (PBMCs), obtained at new diagnosis, from a patient treated with antithyroid drugs. The chain carries TRBV20-1 and TRBJ2-7; no clear D gene. The TCR was taken from a woman younger than 45 with Graves disease. In nucleotides, the CDR3 is TGCAGTGCTAACAAGCAGGCGTCCTACGAGCAGTACTTC. It codes for CSANKQASYEQYF.